What follows are 25 T cell receptor beta chains derived from one specimen sequenced in a study of T cells in Graves' hyperthyroidism and ophthalmopathy. Amplification yielded TCR beta CDR3 regions, with RNA transcripts as the source. HTBI primers were employed in a first-round RT-PCR of the TCR CDR3. TCRdb redid the calling of the multiplex PCR reads with MiXCR, one entry per CDR3 protein. The profile covers 380,000 or so distinct CDR3 sequences, with roughly 14% appearing a single time and roughly 20% taken by the ten largest. The specimen was blood. The receptors shown here come from a man aged 25-45 years with Graves' hyperthyroidism that later progressed to Graves' ophthalmopathy.

This clonotype was counted at least ten times. The chain employs TRBV28 and TRBJ2-7, with D perhaps matching TRBD1 or TRBD2 (5 bases each). Germline V gene lookup returns CDR1 MDHEN and CDR2 SYDVKM. The V gene lost 1 base and the J gene lost 2 bases, with 12 bases spanning the gap. The CDR3 consists of 15 residues. CDR3 residues: CASSLYPGAAYEQYF. Written as DNA, the CDR3 is TGTGCCAGCAGTTTATACCCCGGGGCAGCCTACGAGCAGTACTTC.

Of note for this clonotype: A junction end diverges from the germline sequence, so it may reflect a read error. The rearrangement uses TRBV10-3 and TRBJ1-3; D is perhaps TRBD1 (6 bases). Germline loops: CDR1 ENHRY, CDR2 SYGVKD. CDR3 length equals 16 residues. The CDR3 DNA reads TGTGCCATCTGTGAGGCCTCCGGGACACTTGGAAACACCATATATTTT. It specifies CAICEASGTLGNTIYF.

On this clonotype: A junction boundary mismatches the germline segment, possibly from a read error. The chain has TRBV11-1 and TRBJ2-2; no clear D. The CDR3 is 16 residues long. CDR1 and CDR2 from the germline V gene are SGHAT and FQDESV (reference sequence). The CDR3: CASNLRETVNTGELFF. As DNA, the CDR3 is TGTGCCAGCAACTTAAGAGAGACGGTTAACACCGGGGAGCTGTTTTTT.

This clonotype was counted at least ten times. The J gene is TRBJ1-1, the V gene TRBV12-3 or TRBV12-4; possibly TRBD1 for D (6 bases). The germline V and J ends were trimmed by 5 bases and 11 bases, with 21 bases remaining between them. CDR3 length: 14 amino acids. In nucleotides, the CDR3 is TGTGCCAGCAGTCCCGGGACATCCTCCTGGGGCGCTTTCTTT. It specifies CASSPGTSSWGAFF.

In this sample, this clonotype turned up many times. The rearrangement joins TRBV6-1 to TRBJ2-3; TRBD1 might be the D (5 bases). CDR3 length: 12 amino acids. V lost 3 bases to trimming and J lost 9 bases, with 10 bases between them. Germline CDR1 is MNHNS and CDR2 is SASEGT. CDR3 sequence (DNA): TGTGCCAGCAGTGACAGGGTGACGACGCAGTATTTT. This sequence encodes CASSDRVTTQYF.

This clonotype was recorded many times. V gene TRBV11-2 combines with J gene TRBJ1-1; no definite D call. Germline V gene sequence: CDR1 SGHAT, CDR2 FQNNGV. The CDR3 has 15 residues. Trimming shortened V by 7 bases and J by 0 bases, and 15 bases separated the two germline ends. The CDR3 DNA reads TGTGCCAGCAACAAAATGGAAGGGATGAACACTGAAGCTTTCTTT. Its protein product is CASNKMEGMNTEAFF. Full variable domain (missing parts from reference TRBV11-2 and TRBJ1-1): EAGVAQSPRYKIIEKRQSVAFWCNPISGHATLYWYQQILGQGPKLLIQFQNNGVVDDSQLPKDRFSAERLKGVDSTLKIQPAKLEDSAVYLCASNKMEGMNTEAFFGQGTRLTVV.

This clonotype appeared once. The genes are TRBV18 and TRBJ2-1; tentatively, D is TRBD2 (5 bases). Trimming took 3 bases from V and 0 from J, leaving 15 bases between them. The CDR3 covers 17 residues. Germline assignment: CDR1 KGHSH and CDR2 LQKENI. The CDR3 spells CASSPYRIGSSYNEQFF. CDR3 sequence (DNA): TGTGCCAGCTCACCCTATAGGATAGGGAGCTCCTACAATGAGCAGTTCTTC.

This clonotype was detected ten times or more. The chain recombines TRBV12-3 or TRBV12-4 with TRBJ1-4, with a possible D match to TRBD1 (5 bases). Trimming pared 6 bases from V and 0 bases from J, leaving 14 bases between. There are 16 residues in the CDR3. The CDR3 spells CASSSTLGATNEKLFF. CDR3 nucleotides: TGTGCCAGCAGCAGTACTCTAGGGGCAACTAATGAAAAACTGTTTTTT.

The V gene is TRBV4-1, the J gene TRBJ1-3; TRBD1 is a possible D gene (5 bases). Germline values: CDR1 MGHRA, CDR2 YSYEKL. The CDR3 length is 21 residues. The V gene lost 2 bases and the J gene lost 3 bases, with 29 bases spanning the gap. The CDR3 protein is CASSQQKLRDRSLSGGNTIYF. As DNA, the CDR3 is TGCGCCAGCAGCCAACAAAAATTACGGGACCGATCTCTGTCGGGTGGAAACACCATATATTTT.

This clonotype has ten or more counts. J is TRBJ2-4 and V is TRBV12-3 or TRBV12-4, with D uncertain. CDR3 size: 13 residues. The V and J ends lost 6 bases and 6 bases respectively, with 12 bases between them. CDR3 sequence: CASSPQQPNIQYF. The CDR3, as DNA: TGTGCCAGCAGCCCTCAGCAACCAAACATTCAGTACTTC.

The sample holds a few counts of this clonotype. The rearrangement uses TRBV4-2 and TRBJ1-2, with 9 bases identical to TRBD1. The CDR3 contains 16 residues. The germline CDR1 and CDR2 sequences are LGHNA and YNFKEQ. V lost 0 bases to trimming and J lost 8 bases; unmatched junction nucleotides: 10. The DNA of the CDR3 is TGTGCCAGCAGCCAAGACTCCGGGACAGGGCCTTGGGGCTACACCTTC. Translating gives CASSQDSGTGPWGYTF.

This clonotype was detected ten times or more. This rearrangement joins TRBV7-2 to TRBJ1-5; a weak D match, TRBD1 (5 bases). Germline V gene lookup returns CDR1 SGHTA and CDR2 FQGNSA. V was trimmed by 6 bases and J by 1 base, leaving 13 bases between them. The CDR3 extends over 15 amino acids. This CDR3 reads CASSLRGLSNQPQHF. DNA of the CDR3: TGTGCCAGCAGTTTAAGGGGACTCAGCAATCAGCCCCAGCATTTT.

As concerns this clonotype: A much larger clone lies one base from this, so it may be a read error. V usage is TRBV7-9 and J usage is TRBJ2-5, with D uncertain. Germline V gene sequence: CDR1 SEHNR, CDR2 FQNEAQ (reference sequence). The CDR3 is 13 residues long. The V gene lost 3 bases and the J gene lost 4 bases, with 9 bases spanning the gap. The CDR3 bases are TGTGCCAGCAGCTTTCCAGCATCAGAGACCCAGTACTTC. As protein: CASSFPASETQYF.

Many counts were recorded for this clonotype. V is TRBV3-1 and J is TRBJ1-1; 8 nucleotides line up with TRBD1. Germline CDR1 and CDR2: LGHDT and YNNKEL (reference sequence). This CDR3 spans 15 amino acids. J was trimmed by 3 bases and V by 2 bases; bases with no gene match: 5. CDR3 residues: CASSQLGQADTEAFF. The CDR3 nucleotides read TGTGCCAGCAGCCAACTGGGACAGGCGGACACTGAAGCTTTCTTT.

This clonotype was seen ten or more times. The V call is TRBV12-3 or TRBV12-4, the J call TRBJ2-2; 11 bases map to TRBD1. This CDR3 comprises 16 residues. V shed 6 bases and J 6 bases; nucleotides not matched to a gene: 9. CDR3 nucleotide sequence: TGTGCCAGCAGAAACTCCGGACAGGGGGCTGCCGGGGAGCTGTTTTTT. It is translated as CASRNSGQGAAGELFF.

This clonotype was seen many times. The chain couples TRBV7-2 to TRBJ2-1; TRBD2 aligns across 7 bases. V lost 4 bases and J lost 6; bases outside the gene matches: 3. Germline lookup yields CDR1 SGHTA and CDR2 FQGNSA. The CDR3 is 13 amino acids. DNA for the CDR3: TGTGCCAGCAGCTCGGGACTATTCAATGAGCAGTTCTTC. This gives the protein CASSSGLFNEQFF.

A few counts support this clonotype. V and J are TRBV20-1 and TRBJ1-6; the D gene is possibly TRBD1 (5 bases). In germline, CDR1 is DFQATT, CDR2 SNEGSKA (reference sequence). V lost 3 bases and J 1 base, leaving 10 bases between the germline ends. The CDR3 is 15 amino acids. DNA for the CDR3: TGCAGTGCTAGGGGGCAGGGATCCTATAATTCACCCCTCCACTTT. Amino acid sequence: CSARGQGSYNSPLHF.

Worth noting for this clonotype: This clone may be a read error of a much larger clone one base away. This chain uses TRBV3-1 with TRBJ2-7; D is ambiguous. Trimming left V 2 bases short and J 6 bases short, with 8 bases between. This CDR3 has 12 residues. Germline V gives CDR1 LGHDT, CDR2 YNNKEL (reference sequence). CDR3 nucleotide sequence: TGTGCCAGCAGCCAATTCTGTTTCGAGCAGTACTTC. Translated: CASSQFCFEQYF.

In this sample, this clonotype turned up many times. V is TRBV12-3 or TRBV12-4 and J is TRBJ2-1; D gene unclear. V gave up 4 bases and J gave up 8 bases, with 9 bases separating them. The CDR3 sequence is 12 residues long. The CDR3, as DNA: TGTGCCAGCAGTTCGCAAGGGCATGAGCAGTTCTTC. This codes for CASSSQGHEQFF.

This chain uses TRBV5-1 with TRBJ2-3; D call uncertain. The ends were cut back, 4 bases at V and 10 bases at J, with 19 bases in the middle. The CDR3 spans 14 residues. Per the germline V gene, CDR1 is SGHRS and CDR2 is YFSETQ. Here the CDR3 reads CASSPRTGPDPQYF. DNA for the CDR3: TGCGCCAGCAGCCCCCGGACCGGACCGGATCCGCAGTATTTT.

V usage is TRBV6-2 or TRBV6-3 and J usage is TRBJ2-7; D is unclear. V was trimmed by 4 bases and J by 3 bases, leaving 10 bases between them. Looked up from germline, CDR1 is MNHEY and CDR2 is SVGEGT. CDR3 length: 13 residues. CDR3 sequence (DNA): TGTGCCAGCAGTTCCGCGAGGTACTACGAGCAGTACTTC. This translates into CASSSARYYEQYF.

This clonotype was recorded at least ten times. CDR3 protein: CASSFRGRRLFF. In DNA form, the CDR3 reads TGTGCCAGCAGTTTCCGGGGGCGCAGGCTGTTTTTT. The chain combines TRBV28 with TRBJ2-2, with D perhaps assigned TRBD1 or TRBD2 (6 bases each). The CDR3 is 12 amino acids. CDR1 and CDR2 (germline): MDHEN, SYDVKM. V lost 3 bases to trimming and J lost 13 bases, with 12 bases between them.

In its sample, this clonotype was seen a few times. The chain employs TRBV4-2 and TRBJ2-5; 7 bases align to TRBD2. V lost 1 base to trimming and J lost 1 base; unmatched junction nucleotides: 6. The CDR3 sequence is 16 residues long. Looked up from germline, CDR1 is LGHNA and CDR2 is YNFKEQ. In nucleotides, the CDR3 is TGTGCCAGCAGCCAAGTGGGGAGCGGGGCCCAAGAGACCCAGTACTTC. This encodes CASSQVGSGAQETQYF.

This clonotype was detected ten times or more. The CDR3 DNA reads TGTGCCATCAGTGAGGAGTGGAACACTGAAGCTTTCTTT. Amino acid sequence: CAISEEWNTEAFF. This chain uses TRBV10-3 with TRBJ1-1; D gene ambiguous. Germline V gene data show CDR1 as ENHRY and CDR2 as SYGVKD. The CDR3 spans 13 residues. The V gene lost 2 bases and the J gene lost 1 base, with 5 bases spanning the gap.

This clonotype was counted ten times or more. This sequence joins TRBV6-1 and TRBJ1-1, with a tentative D call TRBD1 (5 bases). CDR1 and CDR2 (germline): MNHNS, SASEGT. CDR3 length: 16 amino acids. The V end lost 1 base, the J end lost 3 bases, and 15 bases lay between the germline ends. The CDR3 reads CASSEVRGFTDTEAFF. The CDR3 DNA follows: TGTGCCAGCAGTGAAGTACGGGGGTTTACGGACACTGAAGCTTTCTTT.